The 19 T cell receptor beta chains presented below share a single source sample, sequenced in a study of OX40 agonist ivuxolimab in advanced cancers. TCRdb keeps only in-frame clones here, not all; method: immunoSEQ multiplex PCR. The table lists fewer than 85,000 clones, less than 90% of them singletons. The sample in question was CD4+ or CD8+ T cells sorted from blood, obtained in a trial of the OX40 agonist ivuxolimab. The receptors originated from an adult with an advanced solid tumor such as melanoma, head and neck, liver or kidney cancer.

This sequence joins TRBV19 and TRBJ1-5; D gene uncertain. V was cut by 3 bases and J by 2 bases, with 11 bases left in between. The germline V gene has CDR1 LNHDA and CDR2 SQIVND (reference sequence). This CDR3 has 15 residues. The CDR3 DNA follows: TGTGCCAGTAGTATGGGGTTAGGAGGCAATCAGCCCCAGCATTTT. Translating gives CASSMGLGGNQPQHF.

The chain joins TRBV19 to TRBJ1-3, with 9 bases matching TRBD1. The CDR3 covers 16 residues. V shed 11 bases, J shed 0 bases, and the junction held 11 bases outside the gene matches. Germline values: CDR1 LNHDA, CDR2 SQIVND (reference sequence). The CDR3 sequence: CAAGTGRYPSGNTIYF. The CDR3 DNA reads as TGTGCCGCCGGGACAGGGCGCTACCCCTCTGGAAACACCATATATTTT.

The chain joins TRBV5-1 to TRBJ2-3; possible D gene TRBD1, 5 bases. The CDR3 sequence is 14 residues long. Germline V gives CDR1 SGHRS, CDR2 YFSETQ. The V end was cut by 0 bases, the J end by 2 bases, with 7 bases between. The CDR3 DNA follows: TGCGCCAGCAGCTTGGGGGGCACCACAGATACGCAGTATTTT. Amino acid sequence: CASSLGGTTDTQYF.

Notes on this clone: At one of its ends the junction is not consistent with the germline gene, which may arise from a read error. The J gene is TRBJ1-2, the V gene TRBV5-3; D is uncertain. TRBV5-3 is identified as an open reading frame with a role that is uncertain. The CDR3 has 11 amino acids. The CDR3 loop is CASSLRNGYTF. CDR3 in DNA: TGTGCCAGCAGCTTGCGAAACGGCTACACCTTC.

The V gene is TRBV28, the J gene TRBJ1-6; tentative D call: TRBD1 (5 bases). This CDR3 region has 14 residues. V gave up 4 bases and J gave up 6 bases, with 10 bases separating them. CDR1 and CDR2 (germline): MDHEN, SYDVKM. CDR3 in DNA: TGTGCCAGCAGTTCTGGGGGGTCTAATTCACCCCTCCACTTT. Residues: CASSSGGSNSPLHF.

This chain connects TRBV6-6 to TRBJ1-1; D is unclear. CDR1 is MNHNY and CDR2 is SVGAGI in the germline V gene (reference sequence). CDR3 length equals 12 residues. Trimming stripped 2 bases from V and 1 base from J, with 2 bases between. The CDR3 nucleotides are TGTGCCAGCAGTTACCGGAACACTGAAGCTTTCTTT. Protein sequence: CASSYRNTEAFF.

The chain is built from TRBV19 and TRBJ1-2; 8 bases fit TRBD1. This CDR3 spans 12 amino acids. V gave up 8 bases and J gave up 6 bases; unmatched junction bases: 5. Germline values: CDR1 LNHDA, CDR2 SQIVND (reference sequence). CDR3 amino acids: CASSDRADGYTF. The CDR3 region has the DNA TGTGCCAGTTCGGACAGGGCGGATGGCTACACCTTC.

The chain recombines TRBV6-1 with TRBJ1-5; D ambiguous. The length of the CDR3 is 16 residues. Per germline, CDR1 MNHNS and CDR2 SASEGT. The V end was cut by 3 bases, the J end by 2 bases, with 14 bases between. The DNA of the CDR3 is TGTGCCAGCAGTGACTTTAGCCATAGCGGCAATCAGCCCCAGCATTTT. The encoded protein is CASSDFSHSGNQPQHF.

This chain links TRBV11-2 with TRBJ2-7, with D possibly matching TRBD1 (5 bases). The CDR3 loop spans 13 amino acids. Germline CDR1 is SGHAT and CDR2 is FQNNGV. The ends were cut back, 5 bases at V and 1 base at J, with 9 bases in the middle. CDR3 DNA: TGTGCCAGCAGCCACAGGTATTCCTACGAGCAGTACTTC. This codes for CASSHRYSYEQYF.

The table lists this clone with a count of one. This rearrangement joins TRBV9 to TRBJ1-2, with a weak D call TRBD1 (5 bases). Germline V gene sequence: CDR1 SGDLS, CDR2 YYNGEE. Trimming removed 2 bases from V and 6 bases from J, with 14 bases in between. The CDR3 has 14 amino acids. CDR3 in DNA: TGTGCCAGCAGCGTTCAAGGGGCAGTTCATGGCTACACCTTC. Its translation: CASSVQGAVHGYTF.

V gene TRBV27 combines with J gene TRBJ1-5; the match to TRBD1 covers 7 bases. This CDR3 has 14 residues. Germline CDR1 and CDR2: MNHEY and SMNVEV (reference sequence). Unmatched junction bases numbered 8, after V lost 6 bases and J lost 6 bases. In nucleotides, the CDR3 is TGTGCCAGCAGCACTAGACAGGGTGGTCAGCCCCAGCATTTT. Translating it yields CASSTRQGGQPQHF.

The V gene is TRBV6-5, the J gene TRBJ2-1; D call uncertain. The CDR3 is 15 residues long. The ends were cut back, 4 bases at V and 8 bases at J, with 18 bases in the middle. The germline gives CDR1 MNHEY, CDR2 SVGAGI. The CDR3: CASSSTSLPADEQFF. The CDR3, as DNA: TGTGCCAGCAGTTCCACGTCCCTTCCGGCGGATGAGCAGTTCTTC.

This chain links TRBV10-1 with TRBJ2-7; D is possibly TRBD1 (7 bases). The CDR3 is 12 residues long. Trimming shortened V by 7 bases and J by 4 bases, and 11 bases separated the two germline ends. Germline lookup yields CDR1 WNHNN and CDR2 SYGVQD (reference sequence). Written as DNA, the CDR3 is TGCGCCAGCAAGACAGGGAGGTACGAGCAGTACTTC. Its translation is CASKTGRYEQYF.

The chain combines TRBV29-1 with TRBJ1-5, with 8 bases matching TRBD1. The germline CDR1 and CDR2 sequences are SQVTM and ANQGSEA. Germline trimming cut 7 bases from V and 1 base from J; bases unmatched to any gene: 6. The CDR3 has 14 residues. DNA of the CDR3: TGCAGCGCCGTGGACAGGGACAGCAATCAGCCCCAGCATTTT. Encoded protein: CSAVDRDSNQPQHF.

This clone came up once. This rearrangement joins TRBV7-2 to TRBJ1-2; no clear D. Germline lookup yields CDR1 SGHTA and CDR2 FQGNSA. Deletions cut 6 bases from V and 8 bases from J, with 13 bases between. The length of the CDR3 is 12 residues. The CDR3 is CASSASREGYTF. The CDR3 coding sequence is TGTGCCAGCAGTGCCAGCCGGGAAGGCTACACCTTC.

The chain carries TRBV9 and TRBJ2-1, with a tentative D call TRBD2 (6 bases). V was clipped by 0 bases and J by 6 bases, with 16 bases between them. This CDR3 is 16 amino acids long. Per the germline V gene, CDR1 is SGDLS and CDR2 is YYNGEE. Written as DNA, the CDR3 is TGTGCCAGCAGCGTAGAAGCGCGGTGGAGGGCCAATGAGCAGTTCTTC. Translated: CASSVEARWRANEQFF. The whole variable domain, filled in from reference TRBV9 and TRBJ2-1, reads DSGVTQTPKHLITATGQRVTLRCSPRSGDLSVYWYQQSLDQGLQFLIQYYNGEERAKGNILERFSAQQFPDLHSELNLSSLELGDSALYFCASSVEARWRANEQFFGPGTRLTVL.

CDR3 in amino acids: CASSPRTFSYNEQFF. CDR3 nucleotides: TGTGCCAGCTCACCGAGGACGTTCTCCTACAATGAGCAGTTCTTC. The genes are TRBV18 and TRBJ2-1; D uncertain. The length of the CDR3 is 15 residues. Germline CDR1 KGHSH, CDR2 LQKENI. Trimming removed 3 bases from V and 0 bases from J, with 9 bases in between. Using reference TRBV18 and TRBJ2-1 for the parts outside the CDR3, the full variable domain is NAGVMQNPRHLVRRRGQEARLRCSPMKGHSHVYWYRQLPEEGLKFMVYLQKENIIDESGMPKERFSAEFPKEGPSILRIQQVVRGDSAAYFCASSPRTFSYNEQFFGPGTRLTVL.

The genes are TRBV30 and TRBJ2-6; no reliable D call. Trimming shortened V by 6 bases and J by 0 bases, and 15 bases separated the two germline ends. Germline V gives CDR1 GTSNPN, CDR2 SVGIG (reference sequence). CDR3 size: 16 residues. CDR3 sequence: CACQAGSLSGANVLTF. As DNA, the CDR3 is TGTGCCTGCCAAGCAGGTTCCCTCTCTGGGGCCAACGTCCTGACTTTC. Supplemented by reference TRBV30 and TRBJ2-6, the full variable domain reads SQTIHQWPATLVQPVGSPLSLECTVEGTSNPNLYWYRQAAGRGLQLLFYSVGIGQISSEVPQNLSASRPQDRQFILSSKKLLLSDSGFYLCACQAGSLSGANVLTFGAGSRLTVL.

V gene TRBV6-1 combines with J gene TRBJ1-1; unclear D gene. Deletions cut 2 bases from V and 3 bases from J, with 13 bases between. Germline V CDR1 and CDR2: MNHNS, SASEGT. This CDR3 is built from 15 residues. CDR3 bases: TGTGCCAGCAGTGAACTCTTAGGGAGACACACTGAAGCTTTCTTT. Protein: CASSELLGRHTEAFF.